These 17 T cell receptor beta chains originate from one sample sequenced in a study of cytomegalovirus exposure and HLA in healthy donors. It was with 60 Vbeta and 13 Jbeta primers that the PCR ran. This table comes from immunoSEQ multiplex PCR, and its TCRdb copy is limited to in-frame clones, with some not included. The sample records 130,000 to 150,000 clones, 75% to 80% being singletons. Sequencing used PBMCs. The source of these receptors is a male donor in good health and CMV-seronegative.

In its sample, this clone was seen once. The chain has TRBV7-6 and TRBJ2-2; D remains ambiguous. This CDR3 comprises 14 residues. Trimming left V 2 bases short and J 6 bases short, with 10 bases between. Germline CDR1 SGHVS, CDR2 FNYEAQ. The CDR3, as DNA: TGTGCCAGCAGCTTACTGCCAGTCCCCGGGGAGCTGTTTTTT. Translated, it gives CASSLLPVPGELFF. Full variable domain (rest looked up from reference TRBV7-6 and TRBJ2-2): GAGVSQSPRYKVTKRGQDVALRCDPISGHVSLYWYRQALGQGPEFLTYFNYEAQQDKSGLPNDRFSAERPEGSISTLTIQRTEQRDSAMYRCASSLLPVPGELFFGEGSRLTVL.

In DNA, the CDR3 is TGTGCCACCAAGGAGGGGACAGGGGGGTCTATCGAGCAGTACTTC. Protein product: CATKEGTGGSIEQYF. This chain joins TRBV2 and TRBJ2-7; 11 positions match TRBD1. The germline gives CDR1 SNHLY, CDR2 FYNNEI. V gave up 10 bases and J gave up 6 bases; unmatched junction bases: 14. The CDR3 spans 15 residues. The variable domain in full, completed from reference TRBV2 and TRBJ2-7, reads EPEVTQTPSHQVTQMGQEVILRCVPISNHLYFYWYRQILGQKVEFLVSFYNNEISEKSEIFDDQFSVERPDGSNFTLKIRSTKLEDSAMYFCATKEGTGGSIEQYFGPGTRLTVT.

The CDR3 sequence: CASSSEAGYEQYF. CDR3 nucleotides: TGTGCCAGCAGTAGCGAGGCCGGGTACGAGCAGTACTTC. The rearrangement links TRBV2 to TRBJ2-7, with no clear D. Trimming took off 5 bases at V and 4 bases at J, with 12 bases between the two ends. Looked up from germline, CDR1 is SNHLY and CDR2 is FYNNEI. This CDR3 is 13 amino acids long.

The CDR3 here is CAIGLPGGEQYF. DNA of the CDR3: TGTGCCATTGGGCTTCCCGGAGGGGAGCAGTACTTC. The chain employs TRBV10-3 and TRBJ2-7; D perhaps matches TRBD2 (6 bases). The CDR3 is 12 amino acids. V was cut by 9 bases and J by 7 bases, with 16 bases left in between. CDR1 is ENHRY, CDR2 SYGVKD, per germline.

The chain employs TRBV7-6 and TRBJ1-2; 8 bases are a match to TRBD1. Germline loops: CDR1 SGHVS, CDR2 FNYEAQ. Trimming took 4 bases from V and 7 from J; bases not matched to a gene: 11. There are 15 residues in the CDR3. In nucleotides, the CDR3 is TGTGCCAGCAGCTCAAGGGACCGGACAGGGTCTGGCTACACCTTC. Translated, it gives CASSSRDRTGSGYTF.

This clone has just one count. The V and J genes are TRBV9 and TRBJ2-1; the match to TRBD2 covers 12 bases. The CDR3 extends over 14 amino acids. V gave up 4 bases and J gave up 10 bases; unmatched junction bases: 6. The germline gives CDR1 SGDLS, CDR2 YYNGEE. The chain's CDR3 is CASSPRLAGVEQFF. The DNA of the CDR3 is TGTGCCAGCAGCCCCCGACTAGCGGGAGTCGAGCAGTTCTTC.

This clone was observed once. The V gene is TRBV29-1, the J gene TRBJ2-5; maybe TRBD2 (6 bases). Deletions cut 5 bases from V and 5 bases from J, with 21 bases between. This CDR3 is built from 15 residues. From germline, CDR1 is SQVTM and CDR2 ANQGSEA. The CDR3 is CSVFSIGGLMETQYF. CDR3 nucleotide sequence: TGCAGCGTTTTTTCTATCGGGGGTCTGATGGAGACCCAGTACTTC.

This clone was seen once. The rearrangement joins TRBV2 to TRBJ2-2; 8 positions match TRBD1. The germline CDR1 and CDR2 sequences are SNHLY and FYNNEI. J gave up 4 bases and V 6 bases, and 7 bases lay outside the gene matches. This CDR3 spans 15 amino acids. The CDR3 coding sequence is TGTGCCAGCAGCCCTGACAGGGGCGGCACCGGGGAGCTGTTTTTT. Translated: CASSPDRGGTGELFF.

This clone was detected once. The chain uses TRBV6-6 and TRBJ2-2, with 11 nucleotides matching TRBD2. There are 16 residues in the CDR3. Germline V lookup: CDR1 MNHNY, CDR2 SVGAGI (reference sequence). V shed 6 bases, J shed 6 bases, and the junction held 9 bases outside the gene matches. CDR3 in amino acids: CASSPTSGRRSGELFF. Written as DNA, the CDR3 is TGTGCCAGCAGCCCCACTAGCGGGAGAAGGTCCGGGGAGCTGTTTTTT.

V and J are TRBV7-9 and TRBJ1-2; D is possibly TRBD1 (6 bases). V gave up 6 bases and J gave up 0 bases, with 23 bases separating them. Germline CDR1 and CDR2: SEHNR and FQNEAQ (reference sequence). The CDR3 loop spans 18 amino acids. The CDR3 is CASSGMDSEHPANYGYTF. The CDR3 bases are TGTGCCAGCAGTGGAATGGACAGCGAGCATCCCGCTAACTATGGCTACACCTTC.

The rearrangement uses TRBV27 and TRBJ1-1, with 9 positions matching TRBD1. The CDR3 covers 16 residues. V lost 6 bases and J lost 4; bases outside the gene matches: 12. Germline assignment: CDR1 MNHEY and CDR2 SMNVEV (reference sequence). The CDR3 region is CASRSTGGAETTEAFF. CDR3 in DNA: TGTGCCAGCAGATCTACAGGGGGCGCGGAGACCACTGAAGCTTTCTTT.

V gene TRBV6-1 combines with J gene TRBJ1-2, with D hard to call. The CDR3 loop spans 13 amino acids. V was clipped by 3 bases and J by 6 bases, with 11 bases between them. CDR1 is MNHNS, CDR2 SASEGT, per germline. The DNA of the CDR3 is TGTGCCAGCAGTGACTTAAACCTACATGGCTACACCTTC. Translation: CASSDLNLHGYTF.

The genes are TRBV30 and TRBJ2-5, with 9 bases aligning to TRBD1. Trimming took 2 bases from V and 2 from J; bases not matched to a gene: 9. There are 16 residues in the CDR3. Per germline, CDR1 GTSNPN and CDR2 SVGIG (reference sequence). The CDR3 DNA follows: TGTGCCTGGAGTTCCGGGACAGGGCATTTACAAGAGACCCAGTACTTC. It is translated as CAWSSGTGHLQETQYF.

The V and J genes are TRBV9 and TRBJ2-1, with TRBD1 matching 7 bases. The CDR3 sequence is 14 residues long. Germline V CDR1 and CDR2: SGDLS, YYNGEE. V gave up 4 bases and J gave up 4 bases; unmatched junction bases: 5. As DNA, the CDR3 is TGTGCCAGCAGCACCCCGACAGGGTACAATGAGCAGTTCTTC. Protein sequence: CASSTPTGYNEQFF.

The V and J genes are TRBV19 and TRBJ1-3, with 8 bases matching TRBD1. The germline gives CDR1 LNHDA, CDR2 SQIVND (reference sequence). Trimming removed 5 bases from V and 2 bases from J; junction bases left unmatched: 2. This CDR3 region has 14 residues. CDR3 amino acids: CASSLTGAGNTIYF. CDR3 nucleotide sequence: TGTGCCAGTAGTTTGACAGGGGCTGGAAACACCATATATTTT.

The genes are TRBV2 and TRBJ1-5, with D perhaps TRBD1 (6 bases). From germline, CDR1 is SNHLY and CDR2 FYNNEI. The ends were cut back, 7 bases at V and 1 base at J, with 11 bases in the middle. The CDR3 has 14 residues. CDR3 DNA: TGTGCCAGCAACCGACAGGCAAGCAATCAGCCCCAGCATTTT. This encodes CASNRQASNQPQHF.

This rearrangement joins TRBV6-1 to TRBJ1-1; 10 bases agree with TRBD1. The germline V gene encodes CDR1 MNHNS and CDR2 SASEGT. This CDR3 contains 14 residues. With V trimmed by 10 bases and J by 0 bases, 5 bases remained unmatched. CDR3 nucleotides: TGTGCCATCGACAGGGGGCGCATGAACACTGAAGCTTTCTTT. As protein: CAIDRGRMNTEAFF.